This is a list of T cell receptor beta chains from one sample in a study of T cells after yellow fever vaccination. TCRdb called the 5' RACE reads again in MiXCR, with one record for every CDR3 protein. The sample has under 550,000 distinct CDR3 sequences, 21% seen once. The source material was PBMCs, sampled roughly 20 days after the first yellow fever vaccination. Receptors were obtained from a man aged 18 to 30 who received the YFV17D yellow fever vaccine. CDR3s include the opening cysteine and the closing phenylalanine or tryptophan. D genes are given only for firm matches. Part of the rows lack a size; the others show once, few, many or a class for expanded clones.

j_call v_call clone_size d_call cdr3_nt cdr3_aa
TRBJ2-2 TRBV6-5 few TRBD2 TGTGCCAGCAGTTTTGGGGAGGGCTACACCGGGGAGCTGTTTTTT CASSFGEGYTGELFF
TRBJ2-3 TRBV2 many TRBD1 TGTGCCAACTCCAGGGGGCGGACAGATACGCAGTATTTT CANSRGRTDTQYF
TRBJ2-1 TRBV4-3 many TRBD2 TGCGCCAGCAGCCATGGGACTAGCAGTTACAATGAGCAGTTCTTC CASSHGTSSYNEQFF
TRBJ1-2 TRBV7-2 NA NA TGTGCCAGCAGCTTAGGTCCGGGGAGGAGGGGCTACACCTTC CASSLGPGRRGYTF
TRBJ2-7 TRBV29-1 few TRBD1 TGCAGCGCAGGGACAGGGGGACGCTCCTACGAGCAGTACTTC CSAGTGGRSYEQYF
TRBJ2-5 TRBV4-2 NA NA TGTGCCAGCAGCCAACCGGGGGAAGAGACCCAGTACTTC CASSQPGEETQYF
TRBJ1-6 TRBV7-9 many NA TGTGCCAGCAGCTTTGGAGGGGAGGGAAATTCACCCCTCCACTTT CASSFGGEGNSPLHF
TRBJ2-1 TRBV5-1 few NA TGCGCCAGCAGCATCGGGACTGGGGGGAATGAGCAGTTCTTC CASSIGTGGNEQFF
TRBJ2-1 TRBV5-1 few NA TGCGCCAGCAGCCTTCGACAGGGACTGAGCTCCTACAATGAGCAGTTCTTC CASSLRQGLSSYNEQFF
TRBJ2-3 TRBV4-3 few TRBD1 TGCGCCAGCAGCCAGATGGGACAGGGACGCACAGATACGCAGTATTTT CASSQMGQGRTDTQYF
TRBJ2-3 TRBV12-3/TRBV12-4 NA TRBD2 TGTGCCAGCAGTTTCCGGACTAGCGGCAAAGATACGCAGTATTTT CASSFRTSGKDTQYF
TRBJ1-3 TRBV7-2 few NA TGTGCCAGCAGCTTAGGGATCTCTGGAAACACCATATATTTT CASSLGISGNTIYF
TRBJ2-3 TRBV5-1 NA TRBD2 TGCGCCAGCAGCACCCCTACGGCGGGGGGGTCAGATACGCAGTATTTT CASSTPTAGGSDTQYF
TRBJ1-2 TRBV4-2 NA NA TGTGCCAGCAGCCAAGAGAAGGCCGCGAGCTATGGCTACACCTTC CASSQEKAASYGYTF
TRBJ2-3 TRBV4-3 NA TRBD1 TGCGCCAGCAGCCAGACAGGGGTTTCAGATACGCAGTATTTT CASSQTGVSDTQYF
TRBJ2-5 TRBV5-1 NA TRBD1 TGCGCCAGCACCCCCGGGACAGGGCAGACCCAGTACTTC CASTPGTGQTQYF
TRBJ2-7 TRBV6-2/TRBV6-3 NA TRBD2 TGTGCCAGCAGCTCGGGACTAGGCCCCTACGAGCAGTACTTC CASSSGLGPYEQYF
TRBJ2-2 TRBV4-3 NA TRBD1 TGCGCCAGCGCCCAGCAGGGGGCGGGCACCGGGGAGCTGTTTTTT CASAQQGAGTGELFF
TRBJ1-1 TRBV4-3 NA NA TGCGCCAGCAGCCAAGATTTATGGGGGGAAGGGGACACTGAAGCTTTCTTT CASSQDLWGEGDTEAFF
TRBJ2-3 TRBV3-1 few NA TGTGCCAGCAGCCCTAACATCCTCCTCAATACGCAGTATTTT CASSPNILLNTQYF
TRBJ1-6 TRBV20-1 few TRBD1 TGCAGTGCTCGCGGGGACAGCTTCTATTCACCCCTCCACTTT CSARGDSFYSPLHF
TRBJ2-3 TRBV30 few NA TGTGCCTGGAGTGTACGAGAGACAGATACGCAGTATTTT CAWSVRETDTQYF
TRBJ2-7 TRBV18 NA NA TGTGCCAGCTCACCTCAGGCAGGGGAGGGTAGCAAGTACTTC CASSPQAGEGSKYF
TRBJ2-3 TRBV6-4 few TRBD2 TGTGCCAGCAGTCGTAGCGGGGAGACAGATACGCAGTATTTT CASSRSGETDTQYF
TRBJ2-3 TRBV7-9 NA TRBD1 TGTGCCAGCAGCTCTGGACAGGGGGGCTGGACAGATACGCAGTATTTT CASSSGQGGWTDTQYF
TRBJ2-2 TRBV7-6 few NA TGTGCCAGCAGCCCGGAGGCTCTGGGGCGGAGGACCGGGGAGCTGTTTTTT CASSPEALGRRTGELFF
TRBJ2-3 TRBV20-1 NA TRBD2 TGCAGTGGGCTAAGCGGGGGGCCTCGCACAGATACGCAGTATTTT CSGLSGGPRTDTQYF
TRBJ2-1 TRBV6-1 few TRBD1 TGTGCCAGCAGTACCCCTGGGACAGGGGTCAATGAGCAGTTCTTC CASSTPGTGVNEQFF
TRBJ1-1 TRBV15 NA NA TGTGCCACCTCGAGACGGGAGAACACTGAAGCTTTCTTT CATSRRENTEAFF
TRBJ1-1 TRBV5-1 NA TRBD1 TGCGCCAGCAGCGCCGGGACAGGGTATGAAGCTTTCTTT CASSAGTGYEAFF
TRBJ2-3 TRBV7-2 NA NA TGTGCCAGCAGGAAACAGGAGGATACGCAGTATTTT CASRKQEDTQYF
TRBJ1-2 TRBV10-3 few NA TGTGCCATCAGTGAAACAGGTGGAGCAGGGGGCTACACCTTC CAISETGGAGGYTF
TRBJ1-5 TRBV5-1 many NA TGCGCCAGCAGCTTGGGGGAAAATCAGCCCCAGCATTTT CASSLGENQPQHF
TRBJ1-2 TRBV20-1 many TRBD1 TGCAGTGCTAGAGGGGGGGGACAGGGTTTGGGTGGCTACACCTTC CSARGGGQGLGGYTF
TRBJ2-1 TRBV6-1 few TRBD2 TGTGCCAGCAGTGAAGAGATTAGCGGGGGGGCCTTCAAGTTCTTC CASSEEISGGAFKFF
TRBJ1-6 TRBV6-1 few TRBD1 TGTGCCAGCAGCCGGACAGGGGGAGATTCACCCCTCCACTTT CASSRTGGDSPLHF
TRBJ2-5 TRBV7-9 few NA TGTGCCAGCAGCTTCGTAGGGCAGCCCCAAGAGACCCAGTACTTC CASSFVGQPQETQYF
TRBJ2-3 TRBV5-4 NA NA TGTGCCAGCAGCACCCGTCCAGGGGATAGCACAGATACGCAGTATTTT CASSTRPGDSTDTQYF
TRBJ1-4 TRBV7-9 NA NA TGTGCCAGCAGCGACCCGACAGGAGTAAGAGAAAAACTGTTTTTT CASSDPTGVREKLFF
TRBJ1-1 TRBV27 NA NA TGTGCCAGCAGTTCGCCGGGGGAGAACACTGAAGCTTTCTTT CASSSPGENTEAFF
TRBJ2-7 TRBV4-1 few TRBD2 TGCGCCAGCAGCCGCCAACTAGCGGGGGCCTACGAGCAGTACTTC CASSRQLAGAYEQYF
TRBJ2-6 TRBV5-1 NA NA TGCGCCAGCAGCTTTCTCAGGGCTTCTGGGGCCAACGTCCTGACTTTC CASSFLRASGANVLTF
TRBJ2-5 TRBV10-3 few NA TGTGCCATCAGTGAAGCGCGAGAGACCCAGTACTTC CAISEARETQYF
TRBJ2-1 TRBV4-3 NA NA TGCGCCAGCAGCCAAGGGGCGGCTACCTACAATGAGCAGTTCTTC CASSQGAATYNEQFF
TRBJ2-1 TRBV14 few TRBD2 TGTGCCAGCAGCCAAGATCCTAGCGGGGGGGCCCTAACCCCCATTATGTCTGAGCAGTTCTTC CASSQDPSGGALTPIMSEQFF
TRBJ1-5 TRBV3-1 NA NA TGTGCCAGCAGCCAAGGGGGAGGCAGTCAGCCCCAGCATTTT CASSQGGGSQPQHF
TRBJ2-2 TRBV24-1 few TRBD1 TGTGCCACCAAGGGACAGGGGGCGGACACCGGGGAGCTGTTTTTT CATKGQGADTGELFF
TRBJ2-3 TRBV20-1 few TRBD2 TGCAGTGCCAAGGGACGGGGGGGCTTGGATACGCAGTATTTT CSAKGRGGLDTQYF
TRBJ1-1 TRBV29-1 few NA TGCAGCGTTCGATTTATGGGCACTGAAGCTTTCTTT CSVRFMGTEAFF
TRBJ1-5 TRBV19 few NA TGTGCCAGTAGTATAGCCGGGTTGCCGCAGCCCCAGCATTTT CASSIAGLPQPQHF
TRBJ2-3 TRBV9 few TRBD2 TGTGCCAGCAGCGTAGTACTAGCGGGGGTACCCAGCTATTCCGATACGCAGTATTTT CASSVVLAGVPSYSDTQYF
TRBJ2-2 TRBV5-1 few NA TGCGCCAGTCGGGGGGCTGAGACCGGGGAGCTGTTTTTT CASRGAETGELFF
TRBJ2-3 TRBV4-3 many NA TGCGCCAGCAGCCAAGAGACAGATACGCAGTATTTT CASSQETDTQYF